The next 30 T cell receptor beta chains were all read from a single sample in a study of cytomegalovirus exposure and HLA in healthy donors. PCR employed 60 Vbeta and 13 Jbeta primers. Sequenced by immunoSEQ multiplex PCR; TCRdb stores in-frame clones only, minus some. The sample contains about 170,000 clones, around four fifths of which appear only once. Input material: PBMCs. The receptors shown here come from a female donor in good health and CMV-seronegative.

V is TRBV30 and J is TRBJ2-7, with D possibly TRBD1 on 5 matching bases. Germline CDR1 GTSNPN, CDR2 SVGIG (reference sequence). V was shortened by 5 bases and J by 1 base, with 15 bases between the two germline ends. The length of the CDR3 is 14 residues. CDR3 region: CAWAGFPLSYEQYF. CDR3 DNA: TGTGCCTGGGCAGGGTTCCCTCTATCCTACGAGCAGTACTTC. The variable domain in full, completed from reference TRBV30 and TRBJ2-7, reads SQTIHQWPATLVQPVGSPLSLECTVEGTSNPNLYWYRQAAGRGLQLLFYSVGIGQISSEVPQNLSASRPQDRQFILSSKKLLLSDSGFYLCAWAGFPLSYEQYFGPGTRLTVT.

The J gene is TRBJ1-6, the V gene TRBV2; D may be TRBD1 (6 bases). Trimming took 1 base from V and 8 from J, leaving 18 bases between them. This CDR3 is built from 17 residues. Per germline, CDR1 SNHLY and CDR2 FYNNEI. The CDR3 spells CASSEDQGPGLHSPLHF. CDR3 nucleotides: TGTGCCAGCAGTGAAGATCAGGGGCCCGGCCTTCATTCACCCCTCCACTTT.

The CDR3 reads CASSGLRDRGYGYTF. In nucleotides, the CDR3 is TGTGCCAGCAGTGGTTTGAGGGATCGGGGATATGGCTACACCTTC. V gene TRBV6-1 combines with J gene TRBJ1-2; D gene unclear. Germline assignment: CDR1 MNHNS and CDR2 SASEGT. The CDR3 is 15 amino acids. V was clipped by 4 bases and J by 5 bases, with 17 bases between them.

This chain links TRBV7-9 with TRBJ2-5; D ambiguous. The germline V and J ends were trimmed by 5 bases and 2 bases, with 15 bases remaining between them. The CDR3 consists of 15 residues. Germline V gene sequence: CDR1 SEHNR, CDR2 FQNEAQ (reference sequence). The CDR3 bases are TGTGCCAGCAGCCTACGAGACGGAGTGCAAGAGACCCAGTACTTC. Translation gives CASSLRDGVQETQYF.

The CDR3 DNA reads TGTGCCTGGAGTGCTGGAGTTCCTTACTCTGGAAACACCATATATTTT. This gives the protein CAWSAGVPYSGNTIYF. The rearrangement uses TRBV30 and TRBJ1-3; D is uncertain. CDR3 length: 16 residues. Trimming left V 1 base short and J 0 bases short, with 13 bases between. Germline CDR1 GTSNPN, CDR2 SVGIG (reference sequence). Filled out from reference TRBV30 and TRBJ1-3, the complete variable domain reads SQTIHQWPATLVQPVGSPLSLECTVEGTSNPNLYWYRQAAGRGLQLLFYSVGIGQISSEVPQNLSASRPQDRQFILSSKKLLLSDSGFYLCAWSAGVPYSGNTIYFGEGSWLTVV.

This chain's CDR3 is CASSLMVEKTEAFF. In nucleotides, the CDR3 is TGTGCCAGCAGTCTAATGGTGGAGAAGACTGAAGCTTTCTTT. The chain recombines TRBV11-2 with TRBJ1-1, with D unresolved. Deletions cut 6 bases from V and 5 bases from J, with 16 bases between. This CDR3 spans 14 amino acids. The germline CDR1 and CDR2 sequences are SGHAT and FQNNGV.

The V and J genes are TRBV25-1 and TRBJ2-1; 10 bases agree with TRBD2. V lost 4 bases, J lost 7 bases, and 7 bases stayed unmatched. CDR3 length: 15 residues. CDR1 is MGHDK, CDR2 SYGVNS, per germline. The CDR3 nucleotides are TGTGCCAGCAGTGGTAGCGGGGGGCGTCATAATGAGCAGTTCTTC. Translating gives CASSGSGGRHNEQFF.

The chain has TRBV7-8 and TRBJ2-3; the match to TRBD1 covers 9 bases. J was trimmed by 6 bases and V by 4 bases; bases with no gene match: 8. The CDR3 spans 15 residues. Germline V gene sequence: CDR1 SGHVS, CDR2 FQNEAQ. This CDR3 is CASSSHRGREDTQYF. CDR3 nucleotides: TGTGCCAGCAGCTCCCACAGGGGGCGCGAGGATACGCAGTATTTT.

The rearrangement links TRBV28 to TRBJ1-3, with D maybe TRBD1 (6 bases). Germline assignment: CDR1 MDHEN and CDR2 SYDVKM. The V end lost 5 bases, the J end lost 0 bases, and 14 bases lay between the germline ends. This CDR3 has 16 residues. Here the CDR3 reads CASSARTAASGNTIYF. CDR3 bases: TGTGCCAGCAGTGCCCGGACAGCCGCCTCTGGAAACACCATATATTTT.

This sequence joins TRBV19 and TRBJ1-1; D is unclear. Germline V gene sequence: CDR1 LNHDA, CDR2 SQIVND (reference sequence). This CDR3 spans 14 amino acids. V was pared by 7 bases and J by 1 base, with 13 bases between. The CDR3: CASTTRGENTEAFF. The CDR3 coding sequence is TGTGCCAGTACCACCAGAGGTGAGAACACTGAAGCTTTCTTT.

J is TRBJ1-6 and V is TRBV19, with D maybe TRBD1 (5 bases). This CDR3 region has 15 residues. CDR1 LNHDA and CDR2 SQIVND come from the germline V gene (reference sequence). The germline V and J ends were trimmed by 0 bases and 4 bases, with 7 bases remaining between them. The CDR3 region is CASSIDGGYNSPLHF. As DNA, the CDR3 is TGTGCCAGTAGTATAGATGGGGGGTATAATTCACCCCTCCACTTT.

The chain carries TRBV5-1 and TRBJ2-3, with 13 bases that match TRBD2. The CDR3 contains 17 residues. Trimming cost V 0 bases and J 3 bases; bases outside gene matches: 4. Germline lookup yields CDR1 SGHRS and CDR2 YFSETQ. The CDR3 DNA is TGCGCCAGCAGCTTGGGACTAGCGGGAGGTAGGACAGATACGCAGTATTTT. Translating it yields CASSLGLAGGRTDTQYF.

The CDR3 is CASSHRQGRGYTF. As DNA, the CDR3 is TGTGCCAGCAGCCATCGACAGGGCAGGGGCTACACCTTC. The V call is TRBV7-9, the J call TRBJ1-2; the match to TRBD1 covers 7 bases. The CDR3 extends over 13 amino acids. Per germline, CDR1 SEHNR and CDR2 FQNEAQ (reference sequence). The V segment lost 5 bases and the J segment 8 bases; nucleotides outside the gene matches: 8.

The CDR3: CASSIAREKLFF. CDR3 DNA: TGTGCCAGTAGTATAGCGAGGGAAAAACTGTTTTTT. The chain has TRBV19 and TRBJ1-4, with no clear D. There are 12 residues in the CDR3. CDR1 and CDR2 from the germline V gene are LNHDA and SQIVND (reference sequence). The germline V and J ends were trimmed by 1 base and 8 bases, with 5 bases remaining between them.

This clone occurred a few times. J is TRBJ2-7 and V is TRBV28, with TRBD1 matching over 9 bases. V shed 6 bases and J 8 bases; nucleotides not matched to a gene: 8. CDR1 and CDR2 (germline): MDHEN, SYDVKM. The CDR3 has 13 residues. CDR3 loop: CASSPGQGYKQYF. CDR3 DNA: TGTGCCAGCAGCCCTGGACAGGGGTATAAGCAGTACTTC.

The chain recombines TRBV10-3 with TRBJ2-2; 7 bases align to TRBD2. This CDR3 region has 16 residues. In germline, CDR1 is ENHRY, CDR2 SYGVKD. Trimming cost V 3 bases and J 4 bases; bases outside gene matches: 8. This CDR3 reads CAISDPGEGGTGELFF. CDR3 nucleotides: TGTGCCATCAGTGACCCTGGGGAGGGTGGCACCGGGGAGCTGTTTTTT.

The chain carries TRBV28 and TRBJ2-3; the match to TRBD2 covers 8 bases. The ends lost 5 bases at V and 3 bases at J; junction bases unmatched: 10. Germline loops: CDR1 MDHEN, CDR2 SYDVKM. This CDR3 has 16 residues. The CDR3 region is CASSAIGGEGTDTQYF. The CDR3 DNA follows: TGTGCCAGCAGTGCCATCGGGGGGGAGGGAACAGATACGCAGTATTTT. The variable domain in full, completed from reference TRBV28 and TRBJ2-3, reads DVKVTQSSRYLVKRTGEKVFLECVQDMDHENMFWYRQDPGLGLRLIYFSYDVKMKEKGDIPEGYSVSREKKERFSLILESASTNQTSMYLCASSAIGGEGTDTQYFGPGTRLTVL.

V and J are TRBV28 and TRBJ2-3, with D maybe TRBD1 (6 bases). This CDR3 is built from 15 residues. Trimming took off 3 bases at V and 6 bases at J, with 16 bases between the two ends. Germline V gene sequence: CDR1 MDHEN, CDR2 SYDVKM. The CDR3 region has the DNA TGTGCCAGCAGTTTTACCCAGGGGTCCCGGGATACGCAGTATTTT. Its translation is CASSFTQGSRDTQYF. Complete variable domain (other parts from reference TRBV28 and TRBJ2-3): DVKVTQSSRYLVKRTGEKVFLECVQDMDHENMFWYRQDPGLGLRLIYFSYDVKMKEKGDIPEGYSVSREKKERFSLILESASTNQTSMYLCASSFTQGSRDTQYFGPGTRLTVL.

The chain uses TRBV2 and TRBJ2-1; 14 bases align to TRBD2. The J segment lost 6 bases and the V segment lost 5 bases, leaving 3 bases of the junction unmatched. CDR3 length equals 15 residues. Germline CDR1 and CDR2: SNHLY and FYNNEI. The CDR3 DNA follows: TGTGCCAGCAGTTCCGGGACTAGCGGGAGCAATGAGCAGTTCTTC. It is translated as CASSSGTSGSNEQFF. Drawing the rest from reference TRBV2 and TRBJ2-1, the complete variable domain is EPEVTQTPSHQVTQMGQEVILRCVPISNHLYFYWYRQILGQKVEFLVSFYNNEISEKSEIFDDQFSVERPDGSNFTLKIRSTKLEDSAMYFCASSSGTSGSNEQFFGPGTRLTVL.

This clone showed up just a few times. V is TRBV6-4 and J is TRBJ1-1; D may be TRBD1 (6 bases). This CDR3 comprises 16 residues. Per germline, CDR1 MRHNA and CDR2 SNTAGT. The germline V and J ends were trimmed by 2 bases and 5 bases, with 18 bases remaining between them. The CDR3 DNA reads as TGTGCCAGCAGTGACAATTCCCAGTTGAGGGGGACTGAAGCTTTCTTT. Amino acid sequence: CASSDNSQLRGTEAFF.

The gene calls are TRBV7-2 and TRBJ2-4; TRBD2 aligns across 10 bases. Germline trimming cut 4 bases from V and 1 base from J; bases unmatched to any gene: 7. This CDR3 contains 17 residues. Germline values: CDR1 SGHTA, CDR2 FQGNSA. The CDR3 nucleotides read TGTGCCAGCAGCTCCCGAACGGGACTAGCGGCCAAAAACATTCAGTACTTC. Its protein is CASSSRTGLAAKNIQYF.

As DNA, the CDR3 is TGTGCCAGTAGTCGGTCTAACACCGGGGAGCTGTTTTTT. Encoded protein: CASSRSNTGELFF. The V and J genes are TRBV19 and TRBJ2-2; the D is unclear. Germline V gene sequence: CDR1 LNHDA, CDR2 SQIVND (reference sequence). Trimming took 5 bases from V and 2 from J, leaving 6 bases between them. This CDR3 contains 13 residues.

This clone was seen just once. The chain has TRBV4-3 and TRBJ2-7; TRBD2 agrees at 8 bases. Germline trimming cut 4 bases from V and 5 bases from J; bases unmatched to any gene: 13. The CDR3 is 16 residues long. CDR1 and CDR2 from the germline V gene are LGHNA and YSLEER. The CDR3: CASSPLIGGRWNEQYF. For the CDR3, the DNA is TGCGCCAGCAGCCCCTTGATCGGCGGGAGGTGGAACGAGCAGTACTTC.

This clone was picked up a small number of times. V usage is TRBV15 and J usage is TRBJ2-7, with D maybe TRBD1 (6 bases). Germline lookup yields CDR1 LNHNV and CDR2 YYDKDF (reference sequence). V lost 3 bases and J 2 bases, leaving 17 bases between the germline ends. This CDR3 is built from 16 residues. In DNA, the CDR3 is TGTGCCACCAGCAGCAACAGGGAAAACAAACCCTACGAGCAGTACTTC. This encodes CATSSNRENKPYEQYF. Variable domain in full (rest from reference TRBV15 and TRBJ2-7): DAMVIQNPRYQVTQFGKPVTLSCSQTLNHNVMYWYQQKSSQAPKLLFHYYDKDFNNEADTPDNFQSRRPNTSFCFLDIRSPGLGDTAMYLCATSSNRENKPYEQYFGPGTRLTVT.

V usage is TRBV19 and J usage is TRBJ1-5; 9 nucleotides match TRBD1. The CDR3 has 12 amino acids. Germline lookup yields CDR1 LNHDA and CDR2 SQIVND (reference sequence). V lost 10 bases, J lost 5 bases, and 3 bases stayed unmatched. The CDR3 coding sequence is TGTGCCACAGGACAGGGGCATCAGCCCCAGCATTTT. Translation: CATGQGHQPQHF.

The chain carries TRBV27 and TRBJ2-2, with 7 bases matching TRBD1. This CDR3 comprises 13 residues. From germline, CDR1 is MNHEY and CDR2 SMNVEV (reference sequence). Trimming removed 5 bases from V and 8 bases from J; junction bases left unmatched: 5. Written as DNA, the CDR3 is TGTGCCAGCAGTCTGACAGGGTGGGGGGAGCTGTTTTTT. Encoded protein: CASSLTGWGELFF.

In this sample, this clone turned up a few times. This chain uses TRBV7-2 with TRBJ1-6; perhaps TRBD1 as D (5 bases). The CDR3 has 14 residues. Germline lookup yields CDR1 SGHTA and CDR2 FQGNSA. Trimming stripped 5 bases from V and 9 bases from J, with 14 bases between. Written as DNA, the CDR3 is TGTGCCAGCAGCGAAACGACCGGGGGTTCACCCCTCCACTTT. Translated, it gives CASSETTGGSPLHF.

As DNA, the CDR3 is TGCGCCAGCAGCCAATTTCTAGCGGGGGGGACCTACAATGAGCAGTTCTTC. This encodes CASSQFLAGGTYNEQFF. The V gene is TRBV4-3, the J gene TRBJ2-1, with 12 nucleotides matching TRBD2. The CDR3 has 17 amino acids. CDR1 and CDR2 from the germline V gene are LGHNA and YSLEER. J was trimmed by 2 bases and V by 2 bases; bases with no gene match: 4.

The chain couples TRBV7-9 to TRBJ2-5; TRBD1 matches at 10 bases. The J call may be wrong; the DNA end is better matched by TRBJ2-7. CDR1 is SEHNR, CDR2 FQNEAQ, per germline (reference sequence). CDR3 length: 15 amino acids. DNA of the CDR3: TGTGCCAGCAGCTTAGGGGGACAGGGGCATCGCGAGCAGTACTTC. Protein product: CASSLGGQGHREQYF.

CDR3 amino acids: CASRRVTSSYEQYF. In DNA, the CDR3 is TGTGCCAGCCGCAGGGTTACCAGCTCCTACGAGCAGTACTTC. V and J are TRBV28 and TRBJ2-7, with a possible D match to TRBD1 (5 bases). V lost 8 bases, J lost 0 bases, and 14 bases lay in between. Germline assignment: CDR1 MDHEN and CDR2 SYDVKM. The CDR3 spans 14 residues.